Shown below are 20 T cell receptor beta chains from a single sample sequenced in a study of T cell responses to AZD1222 COVID-19 vaccine. Sequenced by immunoSEQ multiplex PCR; TCRdb stores in-frame clones only, minus some. Of 130,000 to 150,000 clones listed, roughly four fifths are singletons. Material: peripheral blood, obtained on day 0 of MenACWY control vaccination. These receptors all stem from an adult in good health.

The rearrangement joins TRBV6-1 to TRBJ1-3, with TRBD1 matching over 7 bases. J lost 4 bases, V lost 0 bases, and 3 bases had no gene match. This CDR3 contains 15 residues. Germline V CDR1 and CDR2: MNHNS, SASEGT. This chain's CDR3 is CASSEAKGAGNTIYF. In DNA form, the CDR3 reads TGTGCCAGCAGTGAAGCGAAGGGGGCCGGAAACACCATATATTTT.

The table lists this clone with a few counts. The genes are TRBV28 and TRBJ2-5; 12 bases agree with TRBD2. CDR1 is MDHEN and CDR2 is SYDVKM in the germline V gene. The CDR3 sequence is 15 residues long. After removal of 3 bases from V and 3 bases from J, the junction contained 2 bases not matched to a gene. CDR3 DNA sequence: TGTGCCAGCAGTTTCAGACTAGCGGGGGAAGAGACCCAGTACTTC. This encodes CASSFRLAGEETQYF.

The rearrangement uses TRBV11-2 and TRBJ2-2, with D unresolved. The V end lost 5 bases, the J end lost 7 bases, and 17 bases lay between the germline ends. Germline V gene lookup returns CDR1 SGHAT and CDR2 FQNNGV. This CDR3 comprises 15 residues. CDR3 bases: TGTGCCAGCAGCGCAACCCCGGTGGTCGGCGGGGAGCTGTTTTTT. This gives the protein CASSATPVVGGELFF.

V is TRBV3-1 (or the pseudogene TRBV3-2) and J is TRBJ2-6; no definite D call. The CDR3 sequence is 16 residues long. Germline CDR1 LGHDT, CDR2 YNNKEL (reference sequence). The V end lost 4 bases, the J end lost 0 bases, and 10 bases lay between the germline ends. CDR3 DNA sequence: TGTGCCAGCAGCCCGGCCTTCTACTCTGGGGCCAACGTCCTGACTTTC. Protein: CASSPAFYSGANVLTF.

This sequence joins TRBV18 and TRBJ1-2; maybe TRBD1 (5 bases). The length of the CDR3 is 12 residues. Germline V gives CDR1 KGHSH, CDR2 LQKENI. Trimming stripped 5 bases from V and 7 bases from J, with 11 bases between. The CDR3 DNA reads TGTGCCAGCTCAACGGGACGCCTTGGCTACACCTTC. This sequence encodes CASSTGRLGYTF.

This clone has only one observation. The same CDR3 arises from other DNA sequences in this sample as well. The chain joins TRBV30 to TRBJ2-3; 7 bases match TRBD2. Germline V gene data show CDR1 as GTSNPN and CDR2 as SVGIG (reference sequence). The CDR3 has 14 residues. The V gene end was trimmed by 3 bases and the J gene end by 0 bases; junction bases not matched to a gene: 3. The CDR3 DNA reads as TGTGCCTGGAGGGGGGGACTAAGCACAGATACGCAGTATTTT. Its translation is CAWRGGLSTDTQYF.

This sequence joins TRBV19 and TRBJ2-3, with 11 bases aligning to TRBD2. Germline values: CDR1 LNHDA, CDR2 SQIVND (reference sequence). The CDR3 extends over 17 amino acids. V shed 5 bases, J shed 0 bases, and the junction held 7 bases outside the gene matches. The CDR3 DNA follows: TGTGCCAGTAGTCGACTAGCGGGGAGGTATAGCACAGATACGCAGTATTTT. It translates to CASSRLAGRYSTDTQYF. The full variable domain, in which reference TRBV19 and TRBJ2-3 provide the parts outside the CDR3, is DGGITQSPKYLFRKEGQNVTLSCEQNLNHDAMYWYRQDPGQGLRLIYYSQIVNDFQKGDIAEGYSVSREKKESFPLTVTSAQKNPTAFYLCASSRLAGRYSTDTQYFGPGTRLTVL.

Written as DNA, the CDR3 is TGCGCCAGCAGCTTTAGCGGTCACACAGATACGCAGTATTTT. This gives the protein CASSFSGHTDTQYF. The chain joins TRBV5-1 to TRBJ2-3; D might be TRBD2 (6 bases). Germline CDR1 reads SGHRS; CDR2 reads YFSETQ. This CDR3 has 14 residues. V shed 2 bases and J shed 2 bases, with 9 bases lying between them.

V is TRBV10-1 and J is TRBJ1-4; no clear D gene. Deletions cut 6 bases from V and 0 bases from J, with 14 bases between. The CDR3 contains 16 residues. The germline V gene encodes CDR1 WNHNN and CDR2 SYGVQD (reference sequence). This chain's CDR3 is CASSSQFRSTNEKLFF. As DNA, the CDR3 is TGCGCCAGCAGCAGCCAATTTCGCTCAACTAATGAAAAACTGTTTTTT.

J is TRBJ1-2 and V is TRBV30, with no clear D. Germline CDR1 GTSNPN, CDR2 SVGIG (reference sequence). This CDR3 is 12 amino acids long. V shed 4 bases and J shed 8 bases, with 14 bases lying between them. CDR3 sequence: CAWKLGVRGYTF. CDR3 sequence (DNA): TGTGCCTGGAAGCTCGGGGTCCGCGGCTACACCTTC.

This chain connects TRBV24-1 to TRBJ2-2, with 15 bases aligning to TRBD2. V lost 2 bases, J lost 2 bases, and 8 bases stayed unmatched. Germline values: CDR1 KGHDR, CDR2 SFDVKD. The CDR3 runs 20 residues. This chain's CDR3 is CATSDWGTSGGPLNTGELFF. In DNA form, the CDR3 reads TGTGCCACCAGTGATTGGGGGACTAGCGGGGGGCCTCTAAACACCGGGGAGCTGTTTTTT.

This clone was recorded a few times. V usage is TRBV10-3 and J usage is TRBJ2-7; a possible D gene is TRBD1 (5 bases). V shed 3 bases and J shed 7 bases, with 19 bases lying between them. The length of the CDR3 is 15 residues. The V gene's germline CDR1 is ENHRY and CDR2 SYGVKD. The CDR3 sequence: CAISDSNRRVWEQYF. The CDR3 coding sequence is TGTGCCATCAGTGACTCCAACCGCAGGGTTTGGGAGCAGTACTTC.

The CDR3: CASSHGSGGTQHF. CDR3 sequence (DNA): TGTGCCAGCAGCCACGGATCTGGGGGAACCCAGCATTTT. The rearrangement uses TRBV3-1 (or the pseudogene TRBV3-2) and TRBJ1-5; a weak D match, TRBD1 (5 bases). This CDR3 is 13 amino acids long. Germline CDR1 LGHDT, CDR2 YNNKEL (reference sequence). With 3 bases removed from V and 11 bases from J, the gap between germline ends came to 14 bases.

The chain has TRBV6-5 and TRBJ1-6, with 9 bases that match TRBD1. J gave up 10 bases and V 6 bases, and 10 bases lay outside the gene matches. CDR3 length: 15 residues. The germline gives CDR1 MNHEY, CDR2 SVGAGI. CDR3: CASSHDGQGNSPLHF. CDR3 bases: TGTGCCAGCAGCCACGACGGACAGGGGAACTCACCCCTCCACTTT.

The rearrangement uses TRBV19 and TRBJ2-5; perhaps TRBD2 as D (5 bases). The CDR3 runs to 14 residues. Germline V CDR1 and CDR2: LNHDA, SQIVND (reference sequence). V lost 4 bases and J 4 bases, leaving 13 bases between the germline ends. DNA for the CDR3: TGTGCCAGTAGTAAACGGGGTTGGGGAGAGACCCAGTACTTC. It codes for CASSKRGWGETQYF.

This rearrangement joins TRBV5-1 to TRBJ2-5; 10 positions agree with TRBD1. CDR1 and CDR2 from the germline V gene are SGHRS and YFSETQ. V trimming: 4 bases; J trimming: 2 bases; junction bases outside the gene matches: 11. The CDR3 is 17 residues long. The CDR3 loop reads CASSPGTGQGYQETQYF. In nucleotides, the CDR3 is TGCGCCAGCAGCCCAGGGACGGGACAGGGGTATCAAGAGACCCAGTACTTC.

This sequence joins TRBV19 and TRBJ1-6, with D maybe TRBD1 (5 bases). The CDR3 has 14 residues. Germline CDR1 LNHDA, CDR2 SQIVND (reference sequence). Trimming stripped 6 bases from V and 11 bases from J, with 17 bases between. The CDR3 loop is CASSTTETTAPLHF. Here the CDR3 DNA reads TGTGCCAGTAGCACCACGGAAACGACAGCACCCCTCCACTTT.

The V gene is TRBV12-3 or TRBV12-4, the J gene TRBJ1-3; no clear D. V lost 10 bases to trimming and J lost 4 bases, with 14 bases between them. The CDR3 totals 13 residues. CDR3 DNA: TGTGCCACCGCTTACGCGGGGGGAAACACCATATATTTT. Its protein is CATAYAGGNTIYF.

The chain links TRBV27 to TRBJ2-2; TRBD2 might be the D (5 bases). The CDR3 has 17 amino acids. Trimming cost V 2 bases and J 6 bases, with 19 bases left between them. Germline assignment: CDR1 MNHEY and CDR2 SMNVEV (reference sequence). CDR3: CASSLVQVAGGPGELFF. Here the CDR3 DNA reads TGTGCCAGCAGTTTAGTTCAAGTGGCAGGAGGACCCGGGGAGCTGTTTTTT.

This clone has only one observation. The chain combines TRBV19 with TRBJ1-2; the D is unclear. Looked up from germline, CDR1 is LNHDA and CDR2 is SQIVND (reference sequence). Trimming took off 5 bases at V and 6 bases at J, with 13 bases between the two ends. The CDR3 spans 13 residues. CDR3 amino acids: CASSPQDKDGYTF. The CDR3 coding sequence is TGTGCCAGTAGTCCTCAGGATAAGGATGGCTACACCTTC.